This passage covers 9 T cell receptor beta chains from one sample sequenced in a study of technical replicates of blood from several donors. Assay used: immunoSEQ multiplex PCR; TCRdb lists only in-frame clones, some missing. The table records roughly 87,000 clones, approximately 96% of them present only once. The sample taken for sequencing was T cells isolated from PBMCs. Every receptor here comes from a human donor in good health.

J is TRBJ2-7 and V is TRBV9; 13 positions match TRBD2. The CDR3 extends over 18 amino acids. The V segment lost 4 bases and the J segment 6 bases; nucleotides outside the gene matches: 16. CDR1 SGDLS and CDR2 YYNGEE come from the germline V gene. CDR3 sequence (DNA): TGTGCCAGCAGCTCCCAAGGTCGGACTAGCGGGAGTATTGGCGAGCAGTACTTC. This sequence encodes CASSSQGRTSGSIGEQYF.

Only one count was recorded for this clone. The chain is built from TRBV4-1 and TRBJ2-7; 7 nucleotides agree with TRBD2. The CDR3 covers 18 residues. V was clipped by 0 bases and J by 3 bases; unmatched bases: 14. Germline CDR1 and CDR2: MGHRA and YSYEKL. The CDR3 bases are TGCGCCAGCAGCCAAGAAGGCATCCCGACTAGCCTAAACTACGAGCAGTACTTC. Translation: CASSQEGIPTSLNYEQYF.

This chain uses TRBV28 with TRBJ1-1, with D perhaps TRBD1 (6 bases). The CDR3 runs 15 residues. Trimming pared 6 bases from V and 0 bases from J, leaving 14 bases between. CDR1 is MDHEN, CDR2 SYDVKM, per germline. CDR3 loop: CASSLDRQLNTEAFF. The CDR3, as DNA: TGTGCCAGCAGCCTAGACAGGCAGCTGAACACTGAAGCTTTCTTT.

The chain employs TRBV28 and TRBJ1-1; 9 nucleotides align to TRBD1. After removal of 8 bases from V and 0 bases from J, the junction contained 7 bases not matched to a gene. CDR3 length equals 15 residues. The germline V gene has CDR1 MDHEN and CDR2 SYDVKM. The CDR3 DNA follows: TGTGCCAGCCCACCAGGACAGGGGATGAACACTGAAGCTTTCTTT. Translating gives CASPPGQGMNTEAFF.

The V and J genes are TRBV4-1 and TRBJ1-2; possibly TRBD1 for D (5 bases). The germline V gene encodes CDR1 MGHRA and CDR2 YSYEKL. V lost 3 bases and J lost 4, with 9 bases in between. The CDR3 totals 13 residues. The DNA for the CDR3 is TGCGCCAGCAGCCACAGGGCCCGCTATGGCTACACCTTC. Its translation: CASSHRARYGYTF.

The chain carries TRBV5-1 and TRBJ1-6, with TRBD1 matching over 9 bases. The CDR3 runs 14 residues. CDR1 is SGHRS, CDR2 YFSETQ, per germline. Losses at the gene ends were 4 bases for V and 5 bases for J; bases not matched to a gene: 1. CDR3 region: CASSRQGDNSPLHF. As DNA, the CDR3 is TGCGCCAGCAGCAGACAGGGGGATAATTCACCCCTCCACTTT.

The gene calls are TRBV4-1 and TRBJ2-2, with 8 bases aligning to TRBD2. V lost 6 bases to trimming and J lost 0 bases; unmatched junction nucleotides: 6. CDR3 size: 16 residues. Germline assignment: CDR1 MGHRA and CDR2 YSYEKL. The CDR3 region is CASSPSGLANTGELFF. CDR3 nucleotide sequence: TGCGCCAGCAGTCCTTCGGGACTAGCGAACACCGGGGAGCTGTTTTTT.

V gene TRBV7-9 combines with J gene TRBJ1-2; 7 positions match TRBD1. Germline V gives CDR1 SEHNR, CDR2 FQNEAQ (reference sequence). The CDR3 runs to 16 residues. Trimming at V came to 0 bases and at J to 3 bases, leaving 7 bases not matched to a gene. The CDR3: CASSLARTGTDYGYTF. In nucleotides, the CDR3 is TGTGCCAGCAGCTTAGCGAGGACCGGGACAGACTATGGCTACACCTTC.

V usage is TRBV6-1 and J usage is TRBJ2-2; D uncertain. The CDR3 has 16 amino acids. Trimming cost V 0 bases and J 4 bases, with 12 bases left between them. Germline assignment: CDR1 MNHNS and CDR2 SASEGT. CDR3 sequence: CASSEAQVEPTGELFF. The CDR3 region has the DNA TGTGCCAGCAGTGAAGCGCAAGTCGAGCCCACCGGGGAGCTGTTTTTT.